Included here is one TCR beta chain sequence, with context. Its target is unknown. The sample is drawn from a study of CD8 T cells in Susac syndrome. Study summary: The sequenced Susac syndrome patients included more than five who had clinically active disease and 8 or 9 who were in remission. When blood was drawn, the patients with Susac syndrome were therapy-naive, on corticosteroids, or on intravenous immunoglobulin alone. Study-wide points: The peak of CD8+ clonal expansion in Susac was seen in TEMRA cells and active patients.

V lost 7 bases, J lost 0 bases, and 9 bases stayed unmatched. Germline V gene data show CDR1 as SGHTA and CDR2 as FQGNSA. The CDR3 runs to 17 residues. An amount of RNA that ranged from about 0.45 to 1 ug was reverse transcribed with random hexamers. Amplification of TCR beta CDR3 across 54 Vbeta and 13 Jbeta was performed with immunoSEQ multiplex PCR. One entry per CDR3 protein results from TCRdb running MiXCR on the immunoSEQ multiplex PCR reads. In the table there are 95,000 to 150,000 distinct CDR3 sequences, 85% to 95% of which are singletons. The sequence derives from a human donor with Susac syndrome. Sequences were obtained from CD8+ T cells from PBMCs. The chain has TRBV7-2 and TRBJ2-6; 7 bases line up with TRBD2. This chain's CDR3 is CASKGGEGNSGANVLTF. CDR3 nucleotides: TGTGCCAGCAAGGGTGGGGAGGGAAACTCTGGGGCCAACGTCCTGACTTTC.